This note documents a single T cell receptor (beta chain) sequence. Its target is unknown. CDR1 is MNHEY, CDR2 SMNVEV, per germline (reference sequence). The CDR3 is 16 residues long. V was clipped by 2 bases and J by 5 bases, with 13 bases between them. PCR amplification relied on 60 Vbeta primers (plus 13 Jbeta primers). The assay was immunoSEQ multiplex PCR, and TCRdb's table has in-frame clones only and misses some. The repertoire consists of some 110,000 clones, with roughly 80% occurring once and the leading ten covering 4.5% to 5%. The data were obtained in a study of cytomegalovirus exposure and HLA in healthy donors. General study findings and limits: Only CMV serostatus was available as immune exposure information. Later analysis found that TCR beta chains associated with HLA were more clonally expanded than other, equally common chains. TCR beta sequences numbering around 15,000 were associated with HLA alleles at 0.05 false discovery rate in a later analysis. Researchers reported in a later analysis that a missense DCLRE1C variant was tied to TCR beta V- and J-gene trimming.

This clonotype was sampled from a middle-aged man in good health and CMV-seropositive. The sample consisted of PBMCs. The V and J genes are TRBV27 and TRBJ1-6; D unresolved. CDR3 loop: CASSLEFASHNSPLHF. The CDR3 DNA follows: TGTGCCAGCAGTTTAGAGTTCGCCTCTCATAATTCACCCCTCCACTTT.